The T cell receptor beta chain under discussion was sequenced for a study of identical twins. TCRdb recomputed calls from the 5' RACE reads with MiXCR, one row per CDR3 protein. The profile shows some 440,000 distinct CDR3 sequences, 20% to 25% of them singletons. Germline V gene lookup returns CDR1 KGHSH and CDR2 LQKENI. CDR3 size: 16 residues. About this clonotype itself: One end of the junction does not line up with germline, which may come from a read error.

The same sample was also used in a study of T cells expressing NK-cell markers. From that study: Uncertainty persisted over the HCMV specificity of expanded NKG2C+ T cell clones.

This rearrangement joins TRBV18 to TRBJ1-3, with D hard to call. This receptor was identified in a woman younger than 30 in good health. Sequencing was performed on CD4+ T cells sorted from blood. This CDR3 is CASSPLDYSSGNTMYF. The CDR3 region has the DNA TGTGCCAGCTCACCACTGGACTACAGCTCTGGAAACACCATGTATTTT.